The rows below give T cell receptor beta chains drawn from one sample of a study of T-cell memory formation after mild COVID-19. TCRdb analysed the 5' RACE reads with MiXCR anew, one entry per CDR3 protein. The data contain about 210,000 distinct CDR3 sequences, around 30% of them singletons. Sequencing was performed on PBMCs or a T cell subset sorted from them (not recorded which). All receptors come from an adult woman who had mild COVID-19 (a few samples of this study predate the infection). Cell type and time point are not known. Both conserved end residues are part of each CDR3. Each record gives: J gene, D gene, V gene, clone size, CDR3 DNA, CDR3 protein. A D gene is named only where the DNA matches it firmly. The size of a clone is reported for some rows only, either as once, few or many, or as a class for expanded clones.

>TRBJ2-2|NA|TRBV27|few
TGTGCCAGCAGCCACCGACAGAAAAGTTACACCGGGGAGCTGTTTTTT
CASSHRQKSYTGELFF
>TRBJ1-2|NA|TRBV5-6|NA
TGTGCCAGCAGCTTGGCGGCAGCCCCTAACTATGGCTACACCTTC
CASSLAAAPNYGYTF
>TRBJ2-1|NA|TRBV9|NA
TGTGCCAGCAGCGTAGGTCAGGCCCATGAGCAGTTCTTC
CASSVGQAHEQFF
>TRBJ2-7|NA|TRBV6-2/TRBV6-3|few
TGTGCCAGCACACAGGGATCCTACGAGCAGTACTTC
CASTQGSYEQYF
>TRBJ2-7|TRBD2|TRBV7-2|NA
TGTGCCAGCAGCGTAACTAGCGGAGGTACCTACGAGCAGTACTTC
CASSVTSGGTYEQYF
>TRBJ1-6|TRBD1|TRBV12-3/TRBV12-4|NA
TGTGCCAGCAGTTTAAACAGGGGTTCGGTTTCACCCCTCCACTTT
CASSLNRGSVSPLHF
>TRBJ2-5|NA|TRBV9|NA
TGTGCCAGCAGCGTAGGGGGGAGTAATTCCCAAGAGACCCAGTACTTC
CASSVGGSNSQETQYF
>TRBJ2-2|NA|TRBV6-6|NA
TGTGCCAGCAGTTACTCGATTTATCCCGGGGAGCTGTTTTTT
CASSYSIYPGELFF
>TRBJ2-3|TRBD2|TRBV20-1|NA
TGCAGTGCTAGTGAAAGCGGGGGGGCCTTAGATACGCAGTATTTT
CSASESGGALDTQYF
>TRBJ2-7|TRBD1|TRBV4-3|NA
TGCGCCAGCAGCCATGCCGGGACAGGGGACTACGAGCAGTACTTC
CASSHAGTGDYEQYF
>TRBJ2-1|TRBD2|TRBV18|NA
TGTGCCAGCATAAAAGCGGGAGGGACTTACAATGAGCAGTTCTTC
CASIKAGGTYNEQFF
>TRBJ1-2|TRBD1|TRBV5-1|few
TGCGCCAGCAGCTTGGCTCCGACCTATCGACAGGGGGCAACGGGCTATGGCTACACCTTC
CASSLAPTYRQGATGYGYTF
>TRBJ2-1|TRBD2|TRBV6-2/TRBV6-3|few
TGTGCCAGCTATAAAACTAGCGTAACTAACAATGAGCAGTTCTTC
CASYKTSVTNNEQFF
>TRBJ2-1|TRBD1|TRBV12-3/TRBV12-4|NA
TGTGCCAGCAGGATACAGGGGGCGAATGAGCAGTTCTTC
CASRIQGANEQFF
>TRBJ1-1|NA|TRBV5-1|NA
TGCGCCAGCAGCTTGGCCGGACCTGAAGCTTTCTTT
CASSLAGPEAFF
>TRBJ1-1|NA|TRBV20-1|NA
TGCAGTGCTAGAGACCCGAGGGACACTGAAGCTTTCTTT
CSARDPRDTEAFF
>TRBJ2-7|NA|TRBV12-3/TRBV12-4|NA
TGTGCCAGCAGTTTGGATCGAGGTCATACCTACGAGCAGTACTTC
CASSLDRGHTYEQYF
>TRBJ2-7|TRBD2|TRBV3-1|few
TGTGCCAGCAGCTTTACTAGCGGGGGGGCCTACGAGCAGTACTTC
CASSFTSGGAYEQYF
>TRBJ1-1|NA|TRBV6-5|NA
TGTGCCAGCAGTTACTCCACGCGGGGTTGGGCTTTCTTT
CASSYSTRGWAFF
>TRBJ2-7|NA|TRBV7-9|NA
TGTGCCAGCAGCCTTCGGCTCGGGACCTACGAGCAGTACTTC
CASSLRLGTYEQYF
>TRBJ2-6|TRBD1|TRBV24-1|NA
TGTGCCACCAGTGCCCAGGGGGAGAGCTCTGGGGCCAACGTCCTGACTTTC
CATSAQGESSGANVLTF
>TRBJ2-5|TRBD2|TRBV12-3/TRBV12-4|few
TGTGCCAGCACCTTCCGGGAGGGGGGAGAGACCCAGTACTTC
CASTFREGGETQYF
>TRBJ2-3|TRBD1|TRBV7-9|few
TGTGCCAGCAGCGATAAAGCTTACCGGGACAGGGTGAGAGATACGCAGTATTTT
CASSDKAYRDRVRDTQYF
>TRBJ2-7|TRBD2|TRBV20-1|NA
TGCAGTGCTAGAGATTGGGCTAGCGGGAGCTCCTACGAGCAGTACTTC
CSARDWASGSSYEQYF
>TRBJ2-1|TRBD2|TRBV15|few
TGTGCCACCAGCAAAAGTAGCGGGAGGGCCCGTTCCTACAATGAGCAGTTCTTC
CATSKSSGRARSYNEQFF
>TRBJ2-5|NA|TRBV7-9|NA
TGTGCCAGCAGCTTCGGTCACCCGGGAGAGACCCAGTACTTC
CASSFGHPGETQYF
>TRBJ2-3|NA|TRBV20-1|NA
TGCAGTGCTAGGTCATGGGAGTTATATACGCAGTATTTT
CSARSWELYTQYF
>TRBJ2-7|TRBD1|TRBV6-2/TRBV6-3|many
TGTGCCAGCAGGACCGGGACAGGCTCCTACGAGCAGTACTTC
CASRTGTGSYEQYF
>TRBJ2-7|TRBD2|TRBV7-2|NA
TGTGCCAGCAGCTTTACTAGCGCCGGCTACGAGCAGTACTTC
CASSFTSAGYEQYF
>TRBJ2-5|TRBD1|TRBV29-1|NA
TGCAGCGTTGAAGATCGGGACAGGGGAGAGACCCAGTACTTC
CSVEDRDRGETQYF
>TRBJ2-7|NA|TRBV20-1|NA
TGCAGTGCCACCGGGGCTGCCTACGAGCAGTACTTC
CSATGAAYEQYF
>TRBJ2-2|TRBD1|TRBV11-2|once
TGTGCCAGCAGCTTAGGAGGGACAGGGAGAAAAACCGGGGAGCTGTTTTTT
CASSLGGTGRKTGELFF
>TRBJ2-3|TRBD2|TRBV5-1|few
TGCGCCAGCAGCCCTACCGGGACTAGCGGGCCTTACACAGATACGCAGTATTTT
CASSPTGTSGPYTDTQYF
>TRBJ2-7|NA|TRBV7-3|few
TGTGCCAGCAGCAGGCGTGGGGGGGCTGATGAGCAGTACTTC
CASSRRGGADEQYF
>TRBJ1-2|TRBD1|TRBV19|NA
TGTGCCAGTCTGGGGACAGGGATAGGCGGCTACACCTTC
CASLGTGIGGYTF
>TRBJ2-7|TRBD2|TRBV11-2|few
TGTGCCAGCAGCGCGGGACTAGCGGGATACGAGCAGTACTTC
CASSAGLAGYEQYF